This passage covers 24 T cell receptor beta chains from one sample sequenced in a study of identical twins. In TCRdb, the 5' RACE reads were re-called with MiXCR into one record per CDR3 protein. The profile shows about 520,000 distinct CDR3 sequences, roughly 21% of them singletons. This sample also appeared in a second study, on T cells expressing NK-cell markers.

The specimen was CD4+ T cells sorted from blood. The receptors here all came from a woman aged 18-30 years in good health.

This chain connects TRBV20-1 to TRBJ2-2; 11 bases line up with TRBD2. Germline values: CDR1 DFQATT, CDR2 SNEGSKA (reference sequence). After removal of 3 bases from V and 4 bases from J, the junction contained 4 bases not matched to a gene. The CDR3 loop spans 15 amino acids. The CDR3 region is CSARSGTSGTGELFF. CDR3 sequence (DNA): TGCAGTGCTAGGTCCGGGACTAGCGGCACCGGGGAGCTGTTTTTT.

In nucleotides, the CDR3 is TGTGCCAGCAGTTACTCCGGGACTAGCACCTACGAGCAGTACTTC. Its translation is CASSYSGTSTYEQYF. This chain joins TRBV6-5 and TRBJ2-7; 9 bases match TRBD2. The V gene end was trimmed by 0 bases and the J gene end by 2 bases; junction bases not matched to a gene: 2. The germline V gene encodes CDR1 MNHEY and CDR2 SVGAGI. CDR3 size: 15 residues.

With respect to this clonotype: At one of its ends the junction is not consistent with the germline gene, which may arise from a read error. This chain joins TRBV7-7 and TRBJ2-7, with D possibly matching TRBD2 (6 bases). The CDR3 sequence is 13 residues long. The germline V gene encodes CDR1 SSHAT and CDR2 FNYEAQ (reference sequence). Here the CDR3 reads CASSLRRDDEQYF. The DNA of the CDR3 is TGTGCTAGCAGCTTAAGGAGGGACGACGAGCAGTACTTC. The entire variable domain, with the rest obtained from reference TRBV7-7 and TRBJ2-7, is as follows: GAGVSQSPRYKVTKRGQDVTLRCDPISSHATLYWYQQALGQGPEFLTYFNYEAQPDKSGLPSDRFSAERPEGSISTLTIQRTEQRDSAMYRCASSLRRDDEQYFGPGTRLTVT.

J is TRBJ2-5 and V is TRBV7-8; no clear D. The V end was cut by 0 bases, the J end by 4 bases, with 9 bases between. This CDR3 comprises 14 residues. Germline V CDR1 and CDR2: SGHVS, FQNEAQ. The CDR3 sequence is CASSLARIGETQYF. CDR3 DNA sequence: TGTGCCAGCAGCTTAGCCCGGATCGGAGAGACCCAGTACTTC.

This clonotype turned up a few times. The chain recombines TRBV20-1 with TRBJ2-1, with TRBD1 identical over 7 bases. Germline CDR1 and CDR2: DFQATT and SNEGSKA (reference sequence). With 0 bases clipped from V and 7 bases from J, the junction kept 12 bases outside the gene matches. There are 16 residues in the CDR3. The CDR3 reads CSARDLYRGLKNEQFF. CDR3 DNA sequence: TGCAGTGCTAGAGATCTATACAGGGGTCTGAAAAATGAGCAGTTCTTC.

This clonotype was seen more than once but under ten times. The V and J genes are TRBV10-3 and TRBJ2-7, with TRBD1 matching over 7 bases. Trimming cost V 4 bases and J 6 bases; bases outside gene matches: 12. CDR3 length: 15 amino acids. CDR1 is ENHRY and CDR2 is SYGVKD in the germline V gene. CDR3 bases: TGTGCCATCAGTGGGGGACAGACCACGGGCGGCGAGCAGTACTTC. This translates into CAISGGQTTGGEQYF.

A few counts support this clonotype. This rearrangement joins TRBV28 to TRBJ1-1; D remains ambiguous. From germline, CDR1 is MDHEN and CDR2 SYDVKM. The CDR3 is 14 amino acids. Trimming stripped 6 bases from V and 5 bases from J, with 16 bases between. The CDR3 DNA is TGTGCCAGCAGCACTGGATGGGGAGGTACTGAAGCTTTCTTT. Translating gives CASSTGWGGTEAFF. Variable domain in full (rest from reference TRBV28 and TRBJ1-1): DVKVTQSSRYLVKRTGEKVFLECVQDMDHENMFWYRQDPGLGLRLIYFSYDVKMKEKGDIPEGYSVSREKKERFSLILESASTNQTSMYLCASSTGWGGTEAFFGQGTRLTVV.

This chain connects TRBV5-1 to TRBJ1-1; D gene ambiguous. The V end was cut by 0 bases, the J end by 9 bases, with 12 bases between. Germline V lookup: CDR1 SGHRS, CDR2 YFSETQ. The CDR3 sequence is 13 residues long. In DNA, the CDR3 is TGCGCCAGCAGCTTGGACGGCGGTGAGAAAGCTTTCTTT. Protein product: CASSLDGGEKAFF.

This chain uses TRBV3-1 with TRBJ2-1; 12 nucleotides line up with TRBD2. Germline values: CDR1 LGHDT, CDR2 YNNKEL (reference sequence). The ends lost 1 base at V and 7 bases at J; junction bases unmatched: 5. There are 16 residues in the CDR3. CDR3 sequence reads: CASSQGGLAGGNEQFF. The CDR3 bases are TGTGCCAGCAGCCAAGGGGGACTAGCGGGTGGTAATGAGCAGTTCTTC.

This clonotype was detected a few times. The chain joins TRBV10-2 to TRBJ2-7, with 12 bases that match TRBD2. Germline V gene data show CDR1 as WSHSY and CDR2 as SAAADI. V trimming: 4 bases; J trimming: 2 bases; junction bases outside the gene matches: 0. This CDR3 comprises 14 residues. The CDR3, as DNA: TGCGCCAGCAGTGGGACTAGCGGGACCTACGAGCAGTACTTC. As protein: CASSGTSGTYEQYF.

The chain recombines TRBV12-3 or TRBV12-4 with TRBJ2-3, with no clear D. The ends were cut back, 4 bases at V and 5 bases at J, with 7 bases in the middle. CDR3 length: 12 amino acids. Here the CDR3 reads CASSSVGDTQYF. The CDR3 nucleotides are TGTGCCAGCAGTTCCGTGGGAGATACGCAGTATTTT.

In its sample, this clonotype was seen a few times. The V and J genes are TRBV18 and TRBJ2-7; the D is unclear. Between the trimmed V and J ends, which lost 0 bases and 1 base, there was a span of 10 bases. Germline V lookup: CDR1 KGHSH, CDR2 LQKENI. The CDR3 length is 15 residues. The CDR3 sequence is CASSPPYVKSYEQYF. Here the CDR3 DNA reads TGTGCCAGCTCACCACCCTACGTAAAATCCTACGAGCAGTACTTC.

This clonotype was counted many times. The rearrangement joins TRBV10-3 to TRBJ2-7, with 9 bases aligning to TRBD1. The germline CDR1 and CDR2 sequences are ENHRY and SYGVKD. The CDR3 is 13 residues long. J was trimmed by 2 bases and V by 7 bases; bases with no gene match: 3. CDR3 sequence: CAINRDRAYEQYF. CDR3 DNA: TGTGCCATCAACCGGGACAGGGCCTACGAGCAGTACTTC.

The V gene is TRBV6-5, the J gene TRBJ2-4; TRBD2 might be the D (5 bases). In germline, CDR1 is MNHEY, CDR2 SVGAGI. Trimming left V 0 bases short and J 0 bases short, with 9 bases between. The CDR3 covers 16 residues. CDR3 amino acids: CASSYSGGLAKNIQYF. Written as DNA, the CDR3 is TGTGCCAGCAGTTACTCAGGCGGACTAGCCAAAAACATTCAGTACTTC.

This chain connects TRBV27 to TRBJ1-6; no reliable D call. CDR3 length: 16 amino acids. Trimming stripped 3 bases from V and 9 bases from J, with 18 bases between. CDR1 MNHEY and CDR2 SMNVEV come from the germline V gene (reference sequence). Written as DNA, the CDR3 is TGTGCCAGCAGTTTCTCCAGAACCCGTCCAGGTTCACCCCTCCACTTT. Residues: CASSFSRTRPGSPLHF.

This clonotype was observed many times. The chain combines TRBV29-1 with TRBJ2-3; the D is unclear. Germline V gene lookup returns CDR1 SQVTM and CDR2 ANQGSEA. The CDR3 length is 15 residues. V dropped 5 bases and J dropped 5 bases, with 20 bases sitting between them. In DNA, the CDR3 is TGCAGCGTTCTTCTGGTGAACGGTCGTGGAGATACGCAGTATTTT. It codes for CSVLLVNGRGDTQYF.

This chain joins TRBV7-9 and TRBJ1-1; 11 nucleotides agree with TRBD1. The CDR3 is 15 amino acids. CDR1 is SEHNR, CDR2 FQNEAQ, per germline (reference sequence). The trim removed 3 bases at V and 11 bases at J, leaving 11 bases unmatched. CDR3 protein: CASSLLDRGPLRAFF. The DNA for the CDR3 is TGTGCCAGCAGCTTGCTGGACAGGGGGCCCTTGAGGGCTTTCTTT.

This chain uses TRBV20-1 with TRBJ1-6; D unresolved. CDR1 is DFQATT and CDR2 is SNEGSKA in the germline V gene (reference sequence). This CDR3 is built from 16 residues. Trimming took off 6 bases at V and 0 bases at J, with 15 bases between the two ends. CDR3 nucleotides: TGCAGTGCGAGACCCTCGACTAGCTCCTATAATTCACCCCTCCACTTT. It translates to CSARPSTSSYNSPLHF.

This clonotype was counted between two and nine times. This sequence joins TRBV12-3 or TRBV12-4 and TRBJ1-1, with D perhaps TRBD1 (5 bases). V was shortened by 4 bases and J by 3 bases, with 21 bases between the two germline ends. This CDR3 spans 17 amino acids. CDR3 protein: CASSSFPLRERHTEAFF. The CDR3 DNA reads TGTGCCAGCAGTTCATTCCCCCTCAGGGAGAGACACACTGAAGCTTTCTTT.

V and J are TRBV14 and TRBJ2-7, with D tentatively TRBD2 (5 bases). The CDR3 consists of 14 residues. Germline CDR1 and CDR2: SGHDN and FVKESK. V shed 3 bases and J shed 4 bases, with 13 bases lying between them. The CDR3 DNA sequence: TGTGCCAGCAGCCAGAGAGACTACCTGTACGAGCAGTACTTC. It codes for CASSQRDYLYEQYF.

The V gene is TRBV20-1, the J gene TRBJ2-3, with 9 nucleotides matching TRBD2. J lost 8 bases, V lost 6 bases, and 18 bases had no gene match. Germline-derived CDR1 and CDR2 are DFQATT and SNEGSKA (reference sequence). The CDR3 has 16 residues. CDR3 sequence: CSAALGYSGGKGTQYF. The CDR3 DNA reads as TGCAGTGCCGCCCTTGGTTATAGCGGGGGAAAGGGTACGCAGTATTTT.

This clonotype occurred a few times. The chain joins TRBV4-3 to TRBJ2-7; no clear D. The CDR3 is 14 amino acids. Germline CDR1 is LGHNA and CDR2 is YSLEER. Trimming left V 4 bases short and J 6 bases short, with 16 bases between. CDR3 in DNA: TGCGCCAGCAGCCCTCAGGCCCGCACGGGCGAGCAGTACTTC. Its protein is CASSPQARTGEQYF.

The table lists this clonotype with a few counts. The rearrangement uses TRBV12-3 or TRBV12-4 and TRBJ1-5; TRBD1 matches at 8 bases. With 6 bases clipped from V and 4 bases from J, the junction kept 8 bases outside the gene matches. The CDR3 covers 15 residues. The CDR3, as DNA: TGTGCCAGCAGGGGGGGGGACAGGAAGAATCAGCCCCAGCATTTT. It specifies CASRGGDRKNQPQHF.

The chain links TRBV29-1 to TRBJ1-2, with D possibly being TRBD1 (5 bases). The germline CDR1 and CDR2 sequences are SQVTM and ANQGSEA. The germline V and J ends were trimmed by 2 bases and 14 bases, with 21 bases remaining between them. The CDR3 sequence is 13 residues long. The CDR3 coding sequence is TGCAGCGTTGAACCTTCCCGGGGGGGGGAAAGAACCTTC. Amino acid sequence: CSVEPSRGGERTF.